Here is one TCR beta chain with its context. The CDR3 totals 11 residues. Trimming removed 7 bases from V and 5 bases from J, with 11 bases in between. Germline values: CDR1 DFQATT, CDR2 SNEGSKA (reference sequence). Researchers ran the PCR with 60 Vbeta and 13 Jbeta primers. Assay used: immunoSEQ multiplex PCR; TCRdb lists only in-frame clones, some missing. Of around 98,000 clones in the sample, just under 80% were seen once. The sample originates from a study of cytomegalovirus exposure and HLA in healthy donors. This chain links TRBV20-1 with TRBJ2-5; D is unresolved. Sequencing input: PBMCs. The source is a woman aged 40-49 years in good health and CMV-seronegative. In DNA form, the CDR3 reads TGCAGTGTCATGCCGCGGGAGACCCAGTACTTC. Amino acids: CSVMPRETQYF.